This record looks at one TCR beta chain sequence and its context. Participants were aged roughly 18 to 89 years from around 25 US areas. Grouping used clinical history reported by participants in a survey and questionnaire. The recovered donors of Cohort 3 showed two negative PCRs, clearance, or symptom resolution. This CDR3 contains 13 residues. Germline CDR1 reads SGHRS; CDR2 reads YFSETQ. Trimming took off 5 bases at V and 2 bases at J, with 9 bases between the two ends. This specimen comes from a study of blood T cell repertoires in COVID-19. Authors' data handling: It was from reference gene primer amplification that nucleated cell counts were estimated. Sequencing used immunoSEQ multiplex PCR; TCRdb keeps in-frame clones, though not all of them. V and J calls and clone size are as listed in that table; D and trimming were resolved from the DNA. The sample comprises roughly 200,000 clones, roughly four fifths of which are singletons, and nearly 9.5% rests with the top ten.

The rearrangement links TRBV5-1 to TRBJ2-3; D might be TRBD2 (5 bases). The sample taken for sequencing was PBMCs or T cells enriched from blood (not recorded which). The clonotype was recovered from a middle-aged man who had recovered from COVID-19. The CDR3, as DNA: TGCGCCAGCAGTCCCGGGAACACAGATACGCAGTATTTT. It encodes CASSPGNTDTQYF.